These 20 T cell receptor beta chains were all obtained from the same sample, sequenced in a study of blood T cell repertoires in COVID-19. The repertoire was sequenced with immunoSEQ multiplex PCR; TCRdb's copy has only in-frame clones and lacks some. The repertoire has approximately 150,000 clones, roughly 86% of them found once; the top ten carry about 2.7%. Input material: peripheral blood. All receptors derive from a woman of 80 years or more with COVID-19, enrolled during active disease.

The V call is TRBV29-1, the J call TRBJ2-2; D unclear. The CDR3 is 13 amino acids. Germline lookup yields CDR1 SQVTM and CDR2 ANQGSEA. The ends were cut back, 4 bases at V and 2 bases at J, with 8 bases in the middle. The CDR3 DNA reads TGCAGCGTTGGGCACGCAAACACCGGGGAGCTGTTTTTT. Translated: CSVGHANTGELFF.

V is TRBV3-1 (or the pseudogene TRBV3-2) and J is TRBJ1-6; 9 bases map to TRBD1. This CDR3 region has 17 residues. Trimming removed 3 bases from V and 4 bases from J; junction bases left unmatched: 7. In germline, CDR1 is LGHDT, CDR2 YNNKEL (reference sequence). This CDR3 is CASSHGTGWGYNSPLHF. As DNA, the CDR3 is TGTGCCAGCAGCCACGGGACAGGGTGGGGATATAATTCACCCCTCCACTTT.

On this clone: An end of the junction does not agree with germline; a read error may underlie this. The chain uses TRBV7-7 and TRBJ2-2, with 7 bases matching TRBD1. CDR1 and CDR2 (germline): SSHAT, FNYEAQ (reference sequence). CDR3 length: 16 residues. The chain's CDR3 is CASSRGGLLNTGELFF. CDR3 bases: TGTGCTAGCAGCCGAGGGGGCCTGCTGAACACCGGGGAGCTGTTTTTT.

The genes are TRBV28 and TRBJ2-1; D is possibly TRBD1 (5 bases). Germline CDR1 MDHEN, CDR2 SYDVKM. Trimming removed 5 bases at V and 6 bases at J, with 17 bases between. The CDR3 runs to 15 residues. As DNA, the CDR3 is TGTGCCAGCAGTGCTAGGGTGGGGCTTCGCAATGAGCAGTTCTTC. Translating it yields CASSARVGLRNEQFF.

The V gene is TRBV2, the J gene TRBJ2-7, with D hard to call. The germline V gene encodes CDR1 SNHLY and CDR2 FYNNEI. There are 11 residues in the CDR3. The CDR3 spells CASGRRDEQYF. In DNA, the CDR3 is TGTGCGAGTGGCAGGCGCGACGAGCAGTACTTC.

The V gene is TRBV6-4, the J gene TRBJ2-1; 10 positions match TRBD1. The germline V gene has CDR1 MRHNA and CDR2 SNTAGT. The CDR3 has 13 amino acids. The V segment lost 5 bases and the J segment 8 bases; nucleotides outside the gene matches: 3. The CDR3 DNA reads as TGTGCCAGCAGTAGGGACAGGGGTGATGAGCAGTTCTTC. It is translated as CASSRDRGDEQFF.

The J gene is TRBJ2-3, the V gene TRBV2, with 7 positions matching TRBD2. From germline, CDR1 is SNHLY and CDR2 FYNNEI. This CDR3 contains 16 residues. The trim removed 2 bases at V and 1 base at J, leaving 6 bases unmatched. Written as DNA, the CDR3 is TGTGCCAGCAGTGAAAACCGGGCGGGGGGCACAGATACGCAGTATTTT. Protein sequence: CASSENRAGGTDTQYF.

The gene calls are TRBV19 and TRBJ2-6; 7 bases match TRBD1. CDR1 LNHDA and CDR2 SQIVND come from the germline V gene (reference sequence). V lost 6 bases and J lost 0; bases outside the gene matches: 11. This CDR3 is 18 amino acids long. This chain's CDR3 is CASSLRTGTISGANVLTF. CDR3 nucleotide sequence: TGTGCCAGTAGCCTCCGGACAGGAACGATCTCTGGGGCCAACGTCCTGACTTTC.

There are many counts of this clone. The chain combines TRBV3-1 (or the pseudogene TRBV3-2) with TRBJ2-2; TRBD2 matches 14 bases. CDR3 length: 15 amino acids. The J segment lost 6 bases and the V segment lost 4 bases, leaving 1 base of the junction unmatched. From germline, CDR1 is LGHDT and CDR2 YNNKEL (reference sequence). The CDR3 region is CASSPGLAGAGELFF. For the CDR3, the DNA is TGTGCCAGCAGCCCGGGACTAGCGGGAGCCGGGGAGCTGTTTTTT.

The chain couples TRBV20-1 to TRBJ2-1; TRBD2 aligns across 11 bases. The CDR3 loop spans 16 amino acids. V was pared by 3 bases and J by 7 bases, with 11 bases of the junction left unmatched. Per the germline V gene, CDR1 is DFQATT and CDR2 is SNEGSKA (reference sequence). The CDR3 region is CSASLIAGGPRNEQFF. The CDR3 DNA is TGCAGTGCTAGTCTAATAGCGGGAGGGCCCAGGAATGAGCAGTTCTTC.

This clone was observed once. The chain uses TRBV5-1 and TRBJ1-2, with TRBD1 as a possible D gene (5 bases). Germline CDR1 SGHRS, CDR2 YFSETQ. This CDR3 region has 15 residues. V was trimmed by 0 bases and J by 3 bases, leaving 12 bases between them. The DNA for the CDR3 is TGCGCCAGCAGCTTGGGGCAGGGTGCTGACTATGGCTACACCTTC. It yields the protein CASSLGQGADYGYTF.

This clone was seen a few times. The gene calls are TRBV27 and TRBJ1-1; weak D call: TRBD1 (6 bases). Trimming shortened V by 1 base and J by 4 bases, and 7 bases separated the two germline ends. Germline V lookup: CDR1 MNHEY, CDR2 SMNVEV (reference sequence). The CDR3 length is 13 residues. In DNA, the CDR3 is TGTGCCAGCAGTTTATTAGGGGGCACTGAAGCTTTCTTT. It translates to CASSLLGGTEAFF.

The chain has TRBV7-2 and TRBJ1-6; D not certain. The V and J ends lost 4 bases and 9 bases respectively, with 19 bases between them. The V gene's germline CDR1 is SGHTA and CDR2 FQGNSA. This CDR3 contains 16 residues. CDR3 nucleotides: TGTGCCAGCAGCTGGGCGACCAGCAAATTTGGTTCACCCCTCCACTTT. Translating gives CASSWATSKFGSPLHF.

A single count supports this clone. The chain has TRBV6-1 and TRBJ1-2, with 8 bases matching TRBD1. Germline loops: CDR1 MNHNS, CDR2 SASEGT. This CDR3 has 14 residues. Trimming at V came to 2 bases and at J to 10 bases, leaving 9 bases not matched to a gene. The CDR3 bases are TGTGCCAGCAGTGAACGACCGGGACAGGAATCCTACACCTTC. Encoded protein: CASSERPGQESYTF.

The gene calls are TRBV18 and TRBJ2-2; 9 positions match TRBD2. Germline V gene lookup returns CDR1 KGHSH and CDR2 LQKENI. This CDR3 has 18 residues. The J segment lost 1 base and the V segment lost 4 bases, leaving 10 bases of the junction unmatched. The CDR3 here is CASSLDPGTSLNTGELFF. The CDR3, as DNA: TGTGCCAGCTCACTGGACCCCGGGACTAGCTTGAACACCGGGGAGCTGTTTTTT.

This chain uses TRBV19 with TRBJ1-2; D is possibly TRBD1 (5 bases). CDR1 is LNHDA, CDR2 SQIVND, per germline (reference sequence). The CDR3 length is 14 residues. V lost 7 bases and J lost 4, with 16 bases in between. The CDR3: CASTSSGGSYGYTF. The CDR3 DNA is TGTGCCAGTACCTCCTCCGGGGGATCCTATGGCTACACCTTC.

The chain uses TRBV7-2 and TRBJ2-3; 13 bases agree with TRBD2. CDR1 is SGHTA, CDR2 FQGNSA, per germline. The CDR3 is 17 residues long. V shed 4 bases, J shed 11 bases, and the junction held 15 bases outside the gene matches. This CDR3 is CASSYSPSWTSGSEQYF. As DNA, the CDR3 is TGTGCCAGCAGCTACAGCCCTTCTTGGACTAGCGGGAGTGAGCAGTATTTT.

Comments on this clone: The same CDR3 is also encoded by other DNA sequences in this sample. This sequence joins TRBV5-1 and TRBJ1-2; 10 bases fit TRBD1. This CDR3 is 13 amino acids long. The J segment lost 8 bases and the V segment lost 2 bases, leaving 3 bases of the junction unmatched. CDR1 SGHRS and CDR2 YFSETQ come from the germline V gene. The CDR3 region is CASSFGQGDGYTF. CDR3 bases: TGCGCCAGCAGCTTCGGACAGGGGGACGGCTACACCTTC.

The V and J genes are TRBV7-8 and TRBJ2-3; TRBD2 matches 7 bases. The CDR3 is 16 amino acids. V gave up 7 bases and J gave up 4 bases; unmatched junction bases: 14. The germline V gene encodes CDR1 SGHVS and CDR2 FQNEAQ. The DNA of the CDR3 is TGTGCCAGCAACCAGAGGACCGGGAGGACCGCAGATACGCAGTATTTT. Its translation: CASNQRTGRTADTQYF.

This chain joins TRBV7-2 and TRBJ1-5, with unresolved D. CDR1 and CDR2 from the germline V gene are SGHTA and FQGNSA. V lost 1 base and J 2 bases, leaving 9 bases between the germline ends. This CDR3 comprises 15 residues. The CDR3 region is CASSLDAGGNQPQHF. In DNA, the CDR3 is TGTGCCAGCAGCTTAGATGCCGGGGGCAATCAGCCCCAGCATTTT.